Listed below are T cell receptor beta chains from one sample, sequenced in a study of post-analysis software for immune sequencing data. TCRdb re-derived calls from the PCR reads in MiXCR, one entry per CDR3 protein. This table has around 260,000 distinct CDR3 sequences, around 34% appearing once. Sequenced sample: blood. Every receptor here comes from a girl aged 5-17 years with multiple sclerosis. The CDR3 runs from the conserved cysteine through the conserved F or W. D genes are given only for firm matches. Size tells how often a clone was seen (once, few, many) or the class of an expanded clone, and some rows leave it out.

CDR3nt | CDR3aa | d_gene | v_gene | abundance | j_gene
TGCGCCAGCAGCCAAGACTACCGGAGCTCTGGGGCCAACGTCCTGACTTTC | CASSQDYRSSGANVLTF | . | TRBV4-3 | . | TRBJ2-6
TGCGCCAGCAGCTCCGGGACTAGCGGGGGCGGAGAGCAGTACTTC | CASSSGTSGGGEQYF | TRBD2 | TRBV5-1 | . | TRBJ2-5
TGCAGTGCTAGAGTACAGGGATCCACAGATACGCAGTATTTT | CSARVQGSTDTQYF | . | TRBV20-1 | many | TRBJ2-3
TGTGCCAGCAGTGCAAGCGGGTCCTTCGCCTACGAGCAGTACTTC | CASSASGSFAYEQYF | . | TRBV12-3/TRBV12-4 | . | TRBJ2-7
TGTGCCAGCAGCTTGGGGGTTGCGGTTCAGTATTTT | CASSLGVAVQYF | . | TRBV7-9 | few | TRBJ2-3
TGCAGTGCTACCGACCGAGTGAACTCCTACAATGAGCAGTTCTTC | CSATDRVNSYNEQFF | . | TRBV20-1 | many | TRBJ2-1
TGTGCCAGCAGCTTAGACTCCGGGACATACCACGAGCAGTACTTC | CASSLDSGTYHEQYF | . | TRBV11-2 | . | TRBJ2-7
TGCAGTGCTGGGGGACAGAAGGACACTGAAGCTTTCTTT | CSAGGQKDTEAFF | TRBD1 | TRBV20-1 | . | TRBJ1-1
TGCGCCAGCAGCCAAGATGTTTTGCGGACGGTCTCCCTTGGCTACACCTTC | CASSQDVLRTVSLGYTF | . | TRBV4-1 | many | TRBJ1-2
TGCAGCGTTGAGCGCTACGGACAGGGGGGCTATGGCTACACCTTC | CSVERYGQGGYGYTF | TRBD1 | TRBV29-1 | many | TRBJ1-2
TGTGCCAGCAGCGTGGGACTAGCGGGGAACGTAGATACGCAGTATTTT | CASSVGLAGNVDTQYF | TRBD2 | TRBV7-2 | many | TRBJ2-3
TGCAGTGCTAGACCGGGACATTCGTCCTATGGCTACACCTTC | CSARPGHSSYGYTF | . | TRBV20-1 | many | TRBJ1-2
TGTGCCAGCAGAAGGAGGGGTCAGAGCAATCAGCCCCAGCATTTT | CASRRRGQSNQPQHF | . | TRBV5-6 | many | TRBJ1-5
TGTGCCAGCAGTTTGTTCTTAAACTCTGGAAACACCATATATTTT | CASSLFLNSGNTIYF | . | TRBV12-3/TRBV12-4 | . | TRBJ1-3
TGTGCCAGCAGCCCCGAGGGACAGGAAGAGACCCAGTACTTC | CASSPEGQEETQYF | TRBD1 | TRBV9 | many | TRBJ2-5
TGCAGTGCTAGAGATCTACTAGCGCGAGAGACCCAGTACTTC | CSARDLLARETQYF | TRBD2 | TRBV20-1 | many | TRBJ2-5
TGCAGTGCTAGAGATAAGGTGGTACTAGCGGGAGTCTACGAGCAGTACTTC | CSARDKVVLAGVYEQYF | TRBD2 | TRBV20-1 | . | TRBJ2-7
TGCGCCAGCAGCCAAGAGATCCAGCTGATGACGAACACCGGGGAGCTGTTTTTT | CASSQEIQLMTNTGELFF | . | TRBV4-1 | . | TRBJ2-2
TGCGCCAGCAGCTTGGATGGCGGGGGGGCTGGAGATACGCAGTATTTT | CASSLDGGGAGDTQYF | TRBD2 | TRBV5-1 | many | TRBJ2-3
TGCGCCAGCAGTCGTCCGACAGGACTAGCCAAAAACATTCAGTACTTC | CASSRPTGLAKNIQYF | . | TRBV23-1 | . | TRBJ2-4
TGCGGTGCTAGCACTAGCGGGAGTCCCCGGAAGACCCAGTACTTC | CGASTSGSPRKTQYF | TRBD2 | TRBV20-1 | . | TRBJ2-5
TGCGCCAGCAGCTTGGGACCGACTTCTGAAGCTTTCTTT | CASSLGPTSEAFF | . | TRBV5-1 | . | TRBJ1-1
TGCAGTGCTAGAGATCGAGACTACTACAATGAGCAGTTCTTC | CSARDRDYYNEQFF | . | TRBV20-1 | . | TRBJ2-1
TGTGCCAGCGTCACCGACAGGGCCCCCGGGGAGCTGTTTTTT | CASVTDRAPGELFF | TRBD1 | TRBV12-3/TRBV12-4 | . | TRBJ2-2
TGTGCCAGCAGTTCAGCGGGGGGGCCTGGCAATGAGCAGTTCTTC | CASSSAGGPGNEQFF | TRBD2 | TRBV12-3/TRBV12-4 | many | TRBJ2-1
TGTGCCAGCTCAGCCCAACTTGGTGGCTACACCTTC | CASSAQLGGYTF | . | TRBV18 | . | TRBJ1-2
TGTGCCAGCAGTGAAGCCTGGGGACTAGCGGGAAGTAGATACAATGAGCAGTTCTTC | CASSEAWGLAGSRYNEQFF | TRBD2 | TRBV2 | many | TRBJ2-1
TGTGCCAGCAGTGACTCGGGGCAGGGCAATGAGCAGTTCTTC | CASSDSGQGNEQFF | . | TRBV6-4 | many | TRBJ2-1
TGTGCCTGGAGTGAGGGGGGGAATCAGCCCCAGCATTTT | CAWSEGGNQPQHF | . | TRBV30 | . | TRBJ1-5
TGTGCCAGCAGCTTGGGAAGTGCGCGCAATCAGCCCCAGCATTTT | CASSLGSARNQPQHF | . | TRBV5-8 | few | TRBJ1-5
TGCAGCGTTGTAAACCCCGGGCAGCACACTGAAGCTTTCTTT | CSVVNPGQHTEAFF | . | TRBV29-1 | many | TRBJ1-1
TGCGCCAGCAGCTTAGGCGGGGGGGTTCAAGAGACCCAGTACTTC | CASSLGGGVQETQYF | TRBD2 | TRBV5-1 | many | TRBJ2-5
TGTGCCAGCAGTCCCCGGACAGGGTTTCAGCCCCAGCATTTT | CASSPRTGFQPQHF | TRBD1 | TRBV12-3/TRBV12-4 | . | TRBJ1-5
TGTGCCACCAGACAAGGAGAGACCCAGTACTTC | CATRQGETQYF | . | TRBV7-9 | many | TRBJ2-5
TGTGCCATCAGTGACCCGACTAGCTCCGCCTACGAGCAGTACTTC | CAISDPTSSAYEQYF | TRBD2 | TRBV10-3 | few | TRBJ2-7